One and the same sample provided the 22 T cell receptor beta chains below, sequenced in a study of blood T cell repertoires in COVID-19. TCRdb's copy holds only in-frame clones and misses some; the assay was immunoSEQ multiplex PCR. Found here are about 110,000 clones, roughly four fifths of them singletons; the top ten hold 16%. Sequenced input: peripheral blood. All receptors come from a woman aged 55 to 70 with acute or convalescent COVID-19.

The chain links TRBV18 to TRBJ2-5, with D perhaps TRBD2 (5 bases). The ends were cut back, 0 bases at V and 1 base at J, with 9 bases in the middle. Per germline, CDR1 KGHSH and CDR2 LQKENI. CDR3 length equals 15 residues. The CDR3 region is CASSPPTGVQETQYF. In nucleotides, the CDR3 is TGTGCCAGCTCACCACCGACCGGGGTCCAAGAGACCCAGTACTTC. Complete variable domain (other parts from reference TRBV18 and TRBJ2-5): NAGVMQNPRHLVRRRGQEARLRCSPMKGHSHVYWYRQLPEEGLKFMVYLQKENIIDESGMPKERFSAEFPKEGPSILRIQQVVRGDSAAYFCASSPPTGVQETQYFGPGTRLLVL.

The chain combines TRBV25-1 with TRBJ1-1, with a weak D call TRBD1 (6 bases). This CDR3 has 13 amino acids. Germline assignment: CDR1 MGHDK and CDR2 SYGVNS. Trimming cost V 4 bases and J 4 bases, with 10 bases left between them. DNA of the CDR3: TGTGCCAGCAGTGGTACAGGGACCACTGAAGCTTTCTTT. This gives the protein CASSGTGTTEAFF. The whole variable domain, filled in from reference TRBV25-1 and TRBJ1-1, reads EADIYQTPRYLVIGTGKKITLECSQTMGHDKMYWYQQDPGMELHLIHYSYGVNSTEKGDLSSESTVSRIRTEHFPLTLESARPSHTSQYLCASSGTGTTEAFFGQGTRLTVV.

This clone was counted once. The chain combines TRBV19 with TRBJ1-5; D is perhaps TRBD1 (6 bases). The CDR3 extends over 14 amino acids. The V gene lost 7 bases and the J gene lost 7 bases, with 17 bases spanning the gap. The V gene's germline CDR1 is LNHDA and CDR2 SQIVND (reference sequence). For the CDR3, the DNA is TGTGCCAGTACCCTACAACAGGGAAGACAGCCCCAGCATTTT. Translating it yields CASTLQQGRQPQHF.

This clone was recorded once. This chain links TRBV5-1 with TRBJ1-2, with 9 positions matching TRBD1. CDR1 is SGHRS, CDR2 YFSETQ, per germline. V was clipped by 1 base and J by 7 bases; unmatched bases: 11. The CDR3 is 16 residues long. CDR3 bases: TGCGCCAGCAGCTTGACGACGGGACAGGGTGGTGGTGGCTACACCTTC. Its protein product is CASSLTTGQGGGGYTF.

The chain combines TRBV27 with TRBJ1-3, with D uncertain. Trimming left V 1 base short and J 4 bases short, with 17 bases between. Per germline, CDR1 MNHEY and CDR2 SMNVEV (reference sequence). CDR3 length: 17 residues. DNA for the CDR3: TGTGCCAGCAGTTTATTTCCCCAGGCGATGGTGGGAAACACCATATATTTT. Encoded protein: CASSLFPQAMVGNTIYF.

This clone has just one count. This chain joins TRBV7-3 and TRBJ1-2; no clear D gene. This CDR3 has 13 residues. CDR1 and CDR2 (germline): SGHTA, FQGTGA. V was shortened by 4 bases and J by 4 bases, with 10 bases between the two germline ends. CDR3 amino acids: CASSYGASYGYTF. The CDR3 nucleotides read TGTGCCAGCAGCTATGGAGCCTCCTATGGCTACACCTTC.

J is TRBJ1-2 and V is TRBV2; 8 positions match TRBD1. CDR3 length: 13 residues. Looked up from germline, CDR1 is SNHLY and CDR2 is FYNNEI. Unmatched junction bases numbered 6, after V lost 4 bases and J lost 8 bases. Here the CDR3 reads CASSVGQGMGYTF. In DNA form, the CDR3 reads TGTGCCAGCAGTGTAGGACAGGGAATGGGCTACACCTTC.

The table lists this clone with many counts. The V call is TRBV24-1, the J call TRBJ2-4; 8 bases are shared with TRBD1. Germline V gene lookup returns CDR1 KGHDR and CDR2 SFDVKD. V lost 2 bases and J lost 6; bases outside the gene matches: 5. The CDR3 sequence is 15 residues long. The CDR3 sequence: CATSDSGQAGNIQYF. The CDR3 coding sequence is TGTGCCACCAGTGATTCGGGACAGGCGGGAAACATTCAGTACTTC.

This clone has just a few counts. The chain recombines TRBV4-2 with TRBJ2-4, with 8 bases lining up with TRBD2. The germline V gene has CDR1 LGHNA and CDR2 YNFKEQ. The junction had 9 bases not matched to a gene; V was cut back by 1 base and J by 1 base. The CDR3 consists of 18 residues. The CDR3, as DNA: TGTGCCAGCAGCCAAGTTGACGGGGGCGGGGGGGCCAAAAACATTCAGTACTTC. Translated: CASSQVDGGGGAKNIQYF.

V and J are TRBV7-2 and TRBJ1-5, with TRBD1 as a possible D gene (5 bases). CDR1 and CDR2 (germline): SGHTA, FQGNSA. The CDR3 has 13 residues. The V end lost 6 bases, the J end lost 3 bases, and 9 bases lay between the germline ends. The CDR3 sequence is CASSSQVNQPQHF. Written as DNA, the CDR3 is TGTGCCAGCAGTTCACAGGTCAATCAGCCCCAGCATTTT.

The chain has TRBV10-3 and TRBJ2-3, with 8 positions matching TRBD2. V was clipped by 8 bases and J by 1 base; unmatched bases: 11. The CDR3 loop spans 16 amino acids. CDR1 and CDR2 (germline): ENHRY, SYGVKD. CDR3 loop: CAIRRTGGAGTDTQYF. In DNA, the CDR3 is TGTGCCATCCGCCGGACCGGGGGGGCGGGCACAGATACGCAGTATTTT.

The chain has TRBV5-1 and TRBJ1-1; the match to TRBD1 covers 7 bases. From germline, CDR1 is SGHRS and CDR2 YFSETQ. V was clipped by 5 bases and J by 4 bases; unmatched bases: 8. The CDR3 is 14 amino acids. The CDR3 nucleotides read TGCGCCAGCAGATTTGACCGGGACAGCACTGAAGCTTTCTTT. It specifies CASRFDRDSTEAFF.

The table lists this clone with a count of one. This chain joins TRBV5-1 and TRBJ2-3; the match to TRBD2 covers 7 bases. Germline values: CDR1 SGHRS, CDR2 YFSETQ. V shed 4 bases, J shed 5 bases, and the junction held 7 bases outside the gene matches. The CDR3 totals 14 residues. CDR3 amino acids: CASSIGLDLDTQYF. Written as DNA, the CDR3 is TGCGCCAGCAGCATCGGACTAGATTTAGATACGCAGTATTTT.

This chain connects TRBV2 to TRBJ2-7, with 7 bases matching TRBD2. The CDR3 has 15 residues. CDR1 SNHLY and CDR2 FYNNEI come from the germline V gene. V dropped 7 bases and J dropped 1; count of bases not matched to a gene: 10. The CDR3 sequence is CASIFSAGSSYEQYF. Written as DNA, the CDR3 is TGTGCCAGCATATTTTCAGCGGGGAGTTCCTACGAGCAGTACTTC.

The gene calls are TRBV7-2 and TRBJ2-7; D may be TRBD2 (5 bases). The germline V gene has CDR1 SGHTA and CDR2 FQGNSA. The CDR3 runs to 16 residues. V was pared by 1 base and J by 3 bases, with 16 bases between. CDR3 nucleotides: TGTGCCAGCAGCTTAGGATGGGATAGGAGGAGCTACGAGCAGTACTTC. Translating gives CASSLGWDRRSYEQYF.

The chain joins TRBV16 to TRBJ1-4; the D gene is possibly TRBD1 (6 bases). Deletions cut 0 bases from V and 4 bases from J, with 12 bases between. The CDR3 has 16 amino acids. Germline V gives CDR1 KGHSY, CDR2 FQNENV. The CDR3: CASSQSRTAINEKLFF. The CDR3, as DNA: TGTGCCAGCAGCCAATCGAGGACAGCGATTAATGAAAAACTGTTTTTT.

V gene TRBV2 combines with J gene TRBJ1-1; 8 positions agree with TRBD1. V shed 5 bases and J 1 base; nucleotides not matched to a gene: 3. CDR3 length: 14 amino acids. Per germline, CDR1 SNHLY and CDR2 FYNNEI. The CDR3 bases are TGTGCCAGCAGTCCGACAGGGGAGAACACTGAAGCTTTCTTT. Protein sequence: CASSPTGENTEAFF.

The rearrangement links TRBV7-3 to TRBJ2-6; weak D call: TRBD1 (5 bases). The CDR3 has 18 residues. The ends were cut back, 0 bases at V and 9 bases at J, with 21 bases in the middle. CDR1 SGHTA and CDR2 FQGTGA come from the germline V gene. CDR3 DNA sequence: TGTGCCAGCAGCTTAACAGGGGCACCAAGGGGTATCCTCAACGTCCTGACTTTC. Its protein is CASSLTGAPRGILNVLTF.

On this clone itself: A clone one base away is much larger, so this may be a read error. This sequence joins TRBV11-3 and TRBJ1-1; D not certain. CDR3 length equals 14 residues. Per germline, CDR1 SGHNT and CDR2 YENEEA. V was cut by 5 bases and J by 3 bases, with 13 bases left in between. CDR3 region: CASSTTYMDTEAFF. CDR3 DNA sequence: TGTGCCAGCAGCACGACATATATGGACACTGAAGCTTTCTTT.

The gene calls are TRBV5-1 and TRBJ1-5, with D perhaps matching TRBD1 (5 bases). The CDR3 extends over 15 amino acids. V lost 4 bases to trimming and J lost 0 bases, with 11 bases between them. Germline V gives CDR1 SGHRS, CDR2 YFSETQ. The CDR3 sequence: CASSPTGGSNQPQHF. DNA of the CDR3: TGCGCCAGCAGCCCAACGGGGGGTAGCAATCAGCCCCAGCATTTT.

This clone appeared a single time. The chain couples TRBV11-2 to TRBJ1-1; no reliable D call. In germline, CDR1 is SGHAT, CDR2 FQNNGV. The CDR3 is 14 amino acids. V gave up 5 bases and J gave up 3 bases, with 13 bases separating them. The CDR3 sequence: CASSRLRGDTEAFF. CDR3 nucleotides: TGTGCCAGCAGCCGTCTGCGAGGCGACACTGAAGCTTTCTTT. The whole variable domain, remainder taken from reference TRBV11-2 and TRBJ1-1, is EAGVAQSPRYKIIEKRQSVAFWCNPISGHATLYWYQQILGQGPKLLIQFQNNGVVDDSQLPKDRFSAERLKGVDSTLKIQPAKLEDSAVYLCASSRLRGDTEAFFGQGTRLTVV.

DNA for the CDR3: TGTGCCAGCCGGACAGGGGGCATGTATGGCTACACCTTC. Its protein product is CASRTGGMYGYTF. The chain recombines TRBV6-5 with TRBJ1-2; 11 bases align to TRBD1. V was pared by 8 bases and J by 5 bases, with 4 bases of the junction left unmatched. Germline lookup yields CDR1 MNHEY and CDR2 SVGAGI. The CDR3 totals 13 residues.